A selection of T cell receptor beta chains follows, all from one sample in a study of blood T cell repertoires in COVID-19. Profiling relied on immunoSEQ multiplex PCR, and the TCRdb table lists in-frame clones only, not all of them. The sample has 99,000 or so clones; around 80% are singletons. Sample: peripheral blood. The source is a woman aged 80 or over with acute or convalescent COVID-19. The conserved cysteine and the conserved F or W are not part of the CDR3 here. Not all rows give a size; the values are once, few, many and, for expanded clones, a class.

ASSQVRGTEAF	medium-sized	TRBV14	TRBJ1-1
ASSLSIGGPGNTIY	.	TRBV7-8	TRBJ1-3
AISGREATEAF	.	TRBV10-3	TRBJ1-1
ASSRDGYEAF	.	TRBV6-5	TRBJ1-1
ASSLLGATEQF	.	TRBV7-9	TRBJ2-1
ASSFAGDSYEQY	once	TRBV27	TRBJ2-7
ASSIGTEKLF	few	TRBV19	TRBJ1-4
ASSPTSGRAFNEQY	.	TRBV28	TRBJ2-7
ATSGTSGSTDTQY	.	TRBV2	TRBJ2-3
ASSHIRGGAGQETQY	.	TRBV19	TRBJ2-5
ASSLEGATNGYT	few	TRBV7-9	TRBJ1-2
ASSLRQSGYT	once	TRBV7-9	TRBJ1-2
ASSQEGLAEQF	.	TRBV3-1/TRBV3-2	TRBJ2-1
ASSQDYRPGNTIY	.	TRBV3-1/TRBV3-2	TRBJ1-3
SASPGATEAF	.	TRBV20-1	TRBJ1-1